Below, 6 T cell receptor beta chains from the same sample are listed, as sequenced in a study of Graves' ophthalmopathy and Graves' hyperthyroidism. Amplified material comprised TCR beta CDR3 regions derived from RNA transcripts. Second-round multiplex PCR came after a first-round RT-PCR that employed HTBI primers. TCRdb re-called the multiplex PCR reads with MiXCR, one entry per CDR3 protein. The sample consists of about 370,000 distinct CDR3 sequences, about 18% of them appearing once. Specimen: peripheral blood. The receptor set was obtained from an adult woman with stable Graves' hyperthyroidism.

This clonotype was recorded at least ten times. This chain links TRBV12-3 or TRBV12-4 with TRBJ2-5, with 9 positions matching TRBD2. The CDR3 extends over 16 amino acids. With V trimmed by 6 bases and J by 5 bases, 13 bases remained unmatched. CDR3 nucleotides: TGTGCCAGCAGGATCTTGAGAGCGGGAGGCTTCGAGACCCAGTACTTC. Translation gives CASRILRAGGFETQYF.

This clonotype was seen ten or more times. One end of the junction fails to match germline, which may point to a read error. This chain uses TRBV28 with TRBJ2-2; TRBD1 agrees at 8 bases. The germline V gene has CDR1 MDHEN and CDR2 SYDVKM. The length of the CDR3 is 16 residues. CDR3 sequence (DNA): TGTGCCAGCAGTTTATTGCCGGGACAGGACACTGGGGAGCTGTTTTTT. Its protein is CASSLLPGQDTGELFF.

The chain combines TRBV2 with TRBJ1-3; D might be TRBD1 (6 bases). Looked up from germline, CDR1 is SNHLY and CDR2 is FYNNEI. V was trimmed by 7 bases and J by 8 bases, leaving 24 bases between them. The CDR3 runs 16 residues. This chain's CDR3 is CASIGMRKPSGDTIYF. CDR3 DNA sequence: TGTGCCAGCATTGGGATGAGAAAACCATCAGGGGACACCATATATTTT.

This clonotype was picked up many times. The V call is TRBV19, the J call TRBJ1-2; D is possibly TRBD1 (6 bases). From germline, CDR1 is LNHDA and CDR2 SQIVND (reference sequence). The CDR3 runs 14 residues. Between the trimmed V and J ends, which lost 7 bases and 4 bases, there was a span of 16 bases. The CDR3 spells CASNLAGTSYGYTF. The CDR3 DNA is TGTGCCAGTAACCTCGCCGGGACATCCTATGGCTACACCTTC.

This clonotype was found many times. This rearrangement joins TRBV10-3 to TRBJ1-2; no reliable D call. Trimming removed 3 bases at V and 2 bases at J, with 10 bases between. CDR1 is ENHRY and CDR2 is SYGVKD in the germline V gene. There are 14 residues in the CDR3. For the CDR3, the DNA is TGTGCCATCAGTGAAGGTTGGGCGAACTATGGCTACACCTTC. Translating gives CAISEGWANYGYTF.

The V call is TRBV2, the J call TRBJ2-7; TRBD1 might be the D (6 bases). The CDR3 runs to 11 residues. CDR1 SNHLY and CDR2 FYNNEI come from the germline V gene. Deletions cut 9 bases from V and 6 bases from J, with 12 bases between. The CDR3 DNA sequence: TGTGCCAGAGAACAGGGACGCGAGCAGTACTTC. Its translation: CAREQGREQYF.